The clone carrying this TCR beta chain was seen a few times. Antigen: not known. The CDR3 sequence is 17 residues long. Deletions cut 4 bases from V and 0 bases from J, with 13 bases between. CDR1 and CDR2 (germline): MNHEY, SMNVEV (reference sequence). Researchers tagged individual cDNA molecules with unique molecular identifiers. TCRdb passed the 5' RACE reads through MiXCR, listing each CDR3 protein once. The data show approximately 50,000 distinct CDR3 sequences, with about a tenth seen just once and under 15% held by the top ten. The data derive from a study of early T cells in non-severe SARS-CoV-2 infection. For the study at large: Unsorted whole blood bulk RNA was sequenced, with unpaired chains.

Overall study results and limits: Missing private and CD4 specificities, VDJdb matching favored anti-spike CD8 responses.

Input material: whole blood. The TCR originated in an adult who was a healthcare worker with PCR-confirmed SARS-CoV-2 infection or an uninfected control (not recorded which). This sequence joins TRBV27 and TRBJ2-6; weak D call: TRBD1 (6 bases). This chain's CDR3 is CASSSAGVGSGANVLTF. The CDR3 DNA reads as TGTGCCAGCAGTTCGGCAGGGGTGGGCTCTGGGGCCAACGTCCTGACTTTC. Filled out from reference TRBV27 and TRBJ2-6, the complete variable domain reads EAQVTQNPRYLITVTGKKLTVTCSQNMNHEYMSWYRQDPGLGLRQIYYSMNVEVTDKGDVPEGYKVSRKEKRNFPLILESPSPNQTSLYFCASSSAGVGSGANVLTFGAGSRLTVL.